This T cell receptor beta chain stems from a study of cytotoxic CD8 clonotypes in ibrutinib-treated CLL. At the level of the study: Among responders, approximately 24 were partial and 2 complete; after median approximately 62 months, about 15 stayed remitted and some twelve progressed. Study-level points and caveats: Baseline clonality, higher than in age-matched healthy donors, tracked circulating CD8+ T-cell counts. Treatment saw public clonotypes, which were uncommon, either contract or stay stable.

To note about this clone: Antigen specificity is unknown.

Assay: immunoSEQ multiplex PCR; the TCRdb copy retains only in-frame clones and omits some. The data show over 150,000 clones, around 72% seen once. CDR1 SGHAT and CDR2 FQNNGV come from the germline V gene. V lost 5 bases and J lost 5, with 12 bases in between. The CDR3 consists of 13 residues. The chain carries TRBV11-2 and TRBJ1-2; TRBD1 might be the D (6 bases). This clonotype was obtained from a human donor with chronic lymphocytic leukemia. This specimen consisted of PBMCs, obtained after 24 months of ibrutinib treatment. CDR3 in amino acids: CASSPRDTYGYTF. The CDR3 region has the DNA TGTGCCAGCAGCCCCCGGGACACGTATGGCTACACCTTC.